This paragraph covers one T cell receptor (beta chain) sequence. Its antigen is still unknown. This sample was included in a study of cytomegalovirus exposure and HLA in healthy donors. Study-wide points: Cytomegalovirus status was reportedly diagnosed by the classifier with high specificity and sensitivity. Subsequent analysis found a tendency for first-cohort TCR clusters to co-occur within the 95 to 150 validation repertoires.

Repertoires were generated with immunoSEQ multiplex PCR, while TCRdb's copy carries only in-frame clones and drops some. The sample includes tens of thousands of clones, approximately 91% of them seen just once. Sequencing used PBMCs. This TCR was sampled from a man aged 30-40 years in good health and CMV-seronegative.

The CDR3 sequence: CASSSTGTHNTEAFF. CDR3 in DNA: TGTGCCAGCAGTTCAACCGGGACACATAACACTGAAGCTTTCTTT. The gene calls are TRBV7-8 and TRBJ1-1; a weak D match, TRBD1 (6 bases). The CDR3 runs 15 residues. The germline V gene encodes CDR1 SGHVS and CDR2 FQNEAQ. V lost 6 bases to trimming and J lost 2 bases, with 16 bases between them.